These 24 T cell receptor delta chains were sequenced from one sample in a study of γδ T cells in repeated Plasmodium falciparum infection (dated by TCRdb to about 2021). For bulk TCR repertoire analysis, Vgamma9/Vdelta2+ and Vdelta2-negative gammadelta T cell populations were flow-sorted out of peripheral blood mononuclear cells. The library came from multiplex PCR. The sequencer listed for this sample is Illumina MiSeq. With CATT, TCRdb called clones again from the public reads; duplicate DNA rows were later joined. Within this sample are around 57,000 delta-chain clones, with over 1.5% of them counted one time only. The top ten clonotypes cover 15% of the sample. Sequences were obtained from gamma-delta T cells from blood. Source of these receptors: a pool of human donors (malaria-infected and uninfected, not separated).

This clone was seen many times. TCRdb's listed protein matches a much larger clone and diverges from this DNA's translation at residue 11, likely through a read error; the protein shown comes from the DNA. The J gene is TRDJ1, the V gene TRDV2, with D perhaps matching TRDD2 or TRDD3 (6 bases each). TCRdb leaves out the J gene; it was filled in here by matching the DNA to germline. Trimming took off 1 base at V and 0 bases at J, with 23 bases between the two ends. The germline V gene has CDR1 GEAIGNYY and CDR2 EKD. The CDR3 loop spans 19 amino acids. CDR3 residues: CACDTGSYTGPLYTDKLIF. CDR3 in DNA: TGTGCCTGTGACACGGGATCCTACACTGGGCCACTTTACACCGATAAACTCATCTTT.

This clone was seen at least ten times. The CDR3 DNA reads as TGTGCTCTTGGTTCCCTACGTAACCATGTTCCTCATGGTACCGATAAACTCATCTTT. The encoded protein is CALGSLRNHVPHGTDKLIF. The chain uses TRDV1 and TRDJ1; TRDD2 is a possible D gene (5 bases). TCRdb supplies no J gene; here it was assigned by aligning the nucleotide sequence to germline. The CDR3 has 19 residues. Between the trimmed V and J ends, which lost 6 bases and 2 bases, there was a span of 28 bases. CDR1 and CDR2 (germline): TSWWSYY, QGS.

This clone was detected only a few times. The TCRdb protein comes from a much larger clone and disagrees with this DNA's translation at residue 10, likely due to a read error; the protein given here is derived from the DNA. J is TRDJ1 and V is TRDV1; D perhaps matches TRDD3 (6 bases). The V end was cut by 2 bases, the J end by 1 base, with 23 bases between. Germline assignment: CDR1 TSWWSYY and CDR2 QGS. This CDR3 spans 19 amino acids. This chain's CDR3 is CALGERITRRIPPTDKLIF. The CDR3 nucleotides are TGTGCTCTTGGGGAAAGGATCACTAGGAGGATACCGCCCACCGATAAACTCATCTTT.

Concerning this clone: A read error likely explains this, since a far larger clone differs by one base. Other DNA variants within this sample encode the same CDR3. This chain joins TRDV1 and TRDJ1; tentative D call: TRDD3 (9 bases). TCRdb offers no J gene call, so here the DNA was matched to germline to obtain one. The CDR3 totals 23 residues. CDR1 and CDR2 (germline): TSWWSYY, QGS. The CDR3 loop reads CALGKPSSYRGYATLGYTDKLIF. For the CDR3, the DNA is TGTGCCCTTGGGAAACCCTCTTCCTACAGGGGATACGCCACACTCGGGTACACCGATAAACTCATCTTT.

This clone was counted ten times or more. The CDR3 DNA is TGTGCTCTTGGGGAACCAGTCCACTGGGGGACGTACACCGATAAACTCATCTTT. Encoded protein: CALGEPVHWGTYTDKLIF. V gene TRDV1 combines with J gene TRDJ1; 9 nucleotides line up with TRDD3. The CDR3 contains 18 residues. Trimming at V came to 1 base and at J to 0 bases, leaving 9 bases not matched to a gene. Germline CDR1 reads TSWWSYY; CDR2 reads QGS.

This clone has more than one count but fewer than ten. Translating this DNA gives a protein that differs at residue 3 from the TCRdb one, which belongs to a much larger clone; a read error is likely, and the protein shown is this translation. The V call is TRDV2, the J call TRDJ1, with D possibly matching TRDD2 (9 bases). TCRdb is silent on the J gene; assignment here came from matching the DNA to germline. Trimming shortened V by 9 bases and J by 0 bases, and 34 bases separated the two germline ends. The CDR3 length is 20 residues. Per the germline V gene, CDR1 is GEAIGNYY and CDR2 is EKD. CDR3 sequence: CARSPNLPTRIGGYTDKLIF. The CDR3 DNA reads TGTGCCCGTTCGCCAAACCTTCCTACAAGGATTGGGGGATACACCGATAAACTCATCTTT.

To note about this clone: With only one base between it and a far larger clone, this is likely a read error. This CDR3 is also generated by other DNA sequences in the sample. This sequence joins TRDV1 and TRDJ1, with 7 bases fitting TRDD3. The J gene was missing in TCRdb and was found by matching the end of the DNA to germline. The V gene end was trimmed by 4 bases and the J gene end by 0 bases; junction bases not matched to a gene: 29. This CDR3 is built from 23 residues. Germline values: CDR1 TSWWSYY, CDR2 QGS. CDR3 in DNA: TGTGCTCTTGGGGGTCCTGACTCTGAAGAAGCTGGACTGGGGATATGGTACACCGATAAACTCATCTTT. Translating gives CALGGPDSEEAGLGIWYTDKLIF.

With respect to this clone: This DNA's translation differs at residue 15 from TCRdb's protein, which comes from a much larger clone; a read error is likely, and the protein shown is translated from the DNA. The chain is built from TRDV1 and TRDJ1; TRDD3 matches 8 bases. This CDR3 contains 20 residues. The trim removed 3 bases at V and 3 bases at J, leaving 21 bases unmatched. Germline lookup yields CDR1 TSWWSYY and CDR2 QGS. CDR3 DNA: TGTGCTCTTGGGGATTCGTACTGGGGGTCCACCGGAGTCTGGTCCGATAAACTCATCTTT. It translates to CALGDSYWGSTGVWSDKLIF.

Details on this clone: A far more abundant clone sits one base away, making this likely a read error. This CDR3 is also generated by other DNA sequences in the sample. CDR3 coding DNA: TGTGCTCTTGGGGAGGGATCTAGATTTCCCTATTTACTGGGGGCCATTGATAAACTCATCTTT. It specifies CALGEGSRFPYLLGAIDKLIF. This rearrangement joins TRDV1 to TRDJ1; 8 bases map to TRDD3. With 3 bases clipped from V and 5 bases from J, the junction kept 26 bases outside the gene matches. The CDR3 extends over 21 amino acids. From germline, CDR1 is TSWWSYY and CDR2 QGS.

This clone was observed many times. TCRdb pairs this DNA with a much larger clone's protein that differs at residue 6, likely a read error; the protein shown was translated from the DNA. The V gene is TRDV1, the J gene TRDJ1; the D gene is possibly TRDD3 (5 bases). The CDR3 spans 17 residues. Trimming shortened V by 3 bases and J by 3 bases, and 20 bases separated the two germline ends. Germline V gene sequence: CDR1 TSWWSYY, CDR2 QGS. The CDR3 sequence is CALGDPTGGPAPDKLIF. CDR3 bases: TGTGCTCTTGGGGATCCCACAGGGGGCCCTGCACCCGATAAACTCATCTTT.

This clone was counted at least ten times. A much larger clone is a single base away; this may be a read error. This chain connects TRDV1 to TRDJ1; 11 bases match TRDD3. CDR3 size: 23 residues. The germline V gene has CDR1 TSWWSYY and CDR2 QGS. V shed 4 bases, J shed 3 bases, and the junction held 28 bases outside the gene matches. The CDR3 DNA sequence: TGTGCTCTTGGGGTCGTCCATTTTGTTCCTTACTGGGGGATAAGGGGGTACGCCGATAAACTCATCTTT. Its protein is CALGVVHFVPYWGIRGYADKLIF.

This clone was recorded many times. This likely traces to a read error, being one base from a far larger clone. The same CDR3 is also encoded by other DNA sequences in this sample. V usage is TRDV1 and J usage is TRDJ1; weak D call: TRDD3 (6 bases). Trimming pared 7 bases from V and 7 bases from J, leaving 19 bases between. CDR3 length: 14 residues. CDR1 is TSWWSYY, CDR2 QGS, per germline. The CDR3, as DNA: TGTGCTCTTGAGATTCCTTGGGGATCTGGTAAACTCATCTTT. Its protein product is CALEIPWGSGKLIF.

This clone was seen a few times. This is likely an artifact of a read error, given a far larger clone one base away. The sample contains more than one DNA sequence encoding this CDR3. The J gene is TRDJ1, the V gene TRDV1, with D perhaps assigned TRDD2 or TRDD3 (8 bases each). Per the germline V gene, CDR1 is TSWWSYY and CDR2 is QGS. The V end lost 0 bases, the J end lost 3 bases, and 35 bases lay between the germline ends. The CDR3 sequence is 23 residues long. CDR3 sequence (DNA): TGTGCTCTTGGGGAACTCACCTTCCTAATTTCACCCGTCAGTGGGGATACAGCCGATAAACTCATCTTT. Protein sequence: CALGELTFLISPVSGDTADKLIF.

As to this clone: A read error is likely here: a far larger clone is one base away. The CDR3 protein is CALGERGVLGDTHKLIF. DNA of the CDR3: TGTGCTCTTGGGGAGCGGGGCGTACTGGGGGATACCCATAAACTCATCTTT. This chain uses TRDV1 with TRDJ1; 12 bases line up with TRDD3. TCRdb records no J gene; here it was assigned by comparing the DNA to germline. Unmatched junction bases numbered 11, after V lost 3 bases and J lost 6 bases. Per germline, CDR1 TSWWSYY and CDR2 QGS. CDR3 size: 17 residues.

Of note for this clone: This sequence is one base from a far larger clone and is likely a read error. Within the sample, other DNA sequences also encode this same CDR3. The chain combines TRDV1 with TRDJ1; 10 nucleotides match TRDD3. This CDR3 has 21 amino acids. Germline CDR1 reads TSWWSYY; CDR2 reads QGS. V trimming: 2 bases; J trimming: 6 bases; junction bases outside the gene matches: 24. The CDR3 sequence: CALGEKRRCSGGYEGTYKLIF. As DNA, the CDR3 is TGTGCTCTTGGGGAAAAGCGGCGTTGTTCTGGGGGATATGAAGGAACTTATAAACTCATCTTT.

This clone came up many times. TCRdb's entry gives the protein of a much larger clone, which mismatches this DNA's translation at residue 11, likely from a read error; the protein reported here is translated from the DNA. The V and J genes are TRDV2 and TRDJ1, with TRDD3 matching over 8 bases. Germline V gene lookup returns CDR1 GEAIGNYY and CDR2 EKD. This CDR3 spans 18 amino acids. V lost 0 bases to trimming and J lost 0 bases; unmatched junction nucleotides: 11. The CDR3, as DNA: TGTGCCTGTGACACCTCTTTACTGGGGGTACTGTACACCGATAAACTCATCTTT. Translated, it gives CACDTSLLGVLYTDKLIF.

This clone was detected a few times. TCRdb has a much larger clone's protein, which differs at residue 24 from the translation of this DNA, likely because of a read error; what is shown is the protein translated from the DNA. V and J are TRDV1 and TRDJ1; a weak D match, TRDD2 (7 bases). The CDR3 consists of 25 residues. Germline CDR1 reads TSWWSYY; CDR2 reads QGS. As DNA, the CDR3 is TGTGCTCTTGGGGAACTACAAAGGTACGTCTTCCTAGCTCCTACTGGGAACTATACTACCGATAAACTCACCTTT. Protein: CALGELQRYVFLAPTGNYTTDKLTF.

This clone was seen many times. The amino acid sequence in TCRdb belongs to a much larger clone and departs from this DNA's translation at residue 3, likely a sequencing read error; the sequence shown is translated from the DNA. This chain uses TRDV2 with TRDJ1; 10 bases are shared with TRDD3. Per germline, CDR1 GEAIGNYY and CDR2 EKD. This CDR3 spans 17 amino acids. CDR3 sequence reads: CARDTVGGYADPDKLIF. In DNA, the CDR3 is TGTGCCCGTGACACCGTAGGGGGATACGCGGATCCCGATAAACTCATCTTT.

Ten or more counts support this clone. With only one base between it and a far larger clone, this is likely a read error. The identical CDR3 is also encoded by other nucleotide sequences in the sample. The J gene is TRDJ1, the V gene TRDV1; 9 bases match TRDD2. The CDR3 consists of 18 residues. Germline V gene sequence: CDR1 TSWWSYY, CDR2 QGS. CDR3 sequence reads: CALGGGLPTHERADKLIF. CDR3 bases: TGTGCTCTTGGGGGGGGCCTTCCTACACATGAGCGGGCCGATAAGCTCATCTTT.

Turning to this clone: The TCRdb protein comes from a much larger clone and disagrees with this DNA's translation at residue 19, likely due to a read error; the protein given here is derived from the DNA. This chain uses TRDV1 with TRDJ1; TRDD2 matches 8 bases. Germline loops: CDR1 TSWWSYY, CDR2 QGS. The length of the CDR3 is 21 residues. The CDR3 DNA follows: TGTGCTCTTGGGGAATTGGGGTTCTTCCTACGTGAGGGGATTAGACTCGATAAACCCATCTTT. Translated, it gives CALGELGFFLREGIRLDKPIF.

Many counts were recorded for this clone. This sequence joins TRDV1 and TRDJ1, with D uncertain. The CDR3 is made up of 14 amino acids. V was clipped by 0 bases and J by 1 base, with 6 bases between them. CDR1 and CDR2 (germline): TSWWSYY, QGS. CDR3 in amino acids: CALGELVPTDKLIF. In DNA, the CDR3 is TGTGCTCTTGGGGAACTAGTTCCCACCGATAAACTCATCTTT.

In this sample, this clone turned up a few times. The translation of this DNA and the TCRdb protein of a much larger clone differ at residue 4, probably owing to a read error; the protein shown here is translated from the DNA. The CDR3 loop is CALVELVFWNYWGIPDKLIF. In nucleotides, the CDR3 is TGTGCTCTTGTGGAACTAGTCTTCTGGAACTACTGGGGGATCCCCGATAAACTCATCTTT. The chain uses TRDV1 and TRDJ1; 10 bases map to TRDD3. This CDR3 contains 20 residues. Per the germline V gene, CDR1 is TSWWSYY and CDR2 is QGS.

This clone has ten or more counts. For this DNA, TCRdb reports the protein of a much larger clone, which diverges at residue 7, most likely from a read error; the protein presented here is translated directly from the DNA. This chain uses TRDV2 with TRDJ1, with D uncertain. Here the J gene was assigned by germline matching of the DNA, as TCRdb has none. The CDR3 contains 16 residues. CDR1 GEAIGNYY and CDR2 EKD come from the germline V gene. The germline V and J ends were trimmed by 4 bases and 8 bases, with 25 bases remaining between them. The CDR3 is CACEDTVVGQIYKLIF. The DNA of the CDR3 is TGTGCCTGTGAGGACACTGTAGTGGGACAGATATACAAACTCATCTTT.

Details on this clone: This DNA's translation differs at residue 10 from TCRdb's protein, which comes from a much larger clone; a read error is likely, and the protein shown is translated from the DNA. The V and J genes are TRDV3 and TRDJ1; possibly TRDD3 for D (5 bases). The J gene was not available in TCRdb and was assigned here by matching the DNA to germline segments. The CDR3 has 17 residues. V lost 2 bases to trimming and J lost 0 bases, with 22 bases between them. The germline CDR1 and CDR2 sequences are TVYSNPD and GDNSRS (reference sequence). CDR3 residues: CAFRSCTGHLYTDKLIF. The CDR3 DNA is TGTGCCTTTCGCTCCTGTACTGGCCACCTGTACACCGATAAACTCATCTTT.